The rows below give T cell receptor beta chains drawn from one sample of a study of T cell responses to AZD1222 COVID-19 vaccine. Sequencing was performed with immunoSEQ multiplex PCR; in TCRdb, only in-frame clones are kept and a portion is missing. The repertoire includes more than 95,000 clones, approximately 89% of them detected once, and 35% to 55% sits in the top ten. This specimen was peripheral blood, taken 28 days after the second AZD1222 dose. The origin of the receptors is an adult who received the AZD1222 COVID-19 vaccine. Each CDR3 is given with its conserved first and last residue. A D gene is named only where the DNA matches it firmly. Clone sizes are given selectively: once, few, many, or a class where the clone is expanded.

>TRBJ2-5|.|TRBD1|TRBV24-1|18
CATSWGPGQGTGQETQYF
TGTGCCACCAGTTGGGGCCCGGGACAGGGTACGGGGCAAGAGACCCAGTACTTC
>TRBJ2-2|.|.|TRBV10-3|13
CAIGTFNTGELFF
TGTGCCATCGGGACCTTTAACACCGGGGAGCTGTTTTTT
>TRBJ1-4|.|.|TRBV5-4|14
CASKNSATNEKLFF
TGTGCCAGCAAAAACAGTGCAACTAATGAAAAACTGTTTTTT
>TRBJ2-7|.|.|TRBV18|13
CASSPPQDFRQYF
TGTGCCAGCTCACCCCCGCAGGACTTTCGGCAGTACTTC
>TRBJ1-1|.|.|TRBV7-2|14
CASSLAQGITEAFF
TGTGCCAGCAGCTTAGCTCAGGGGATAACTGAAGCTTTCTTT
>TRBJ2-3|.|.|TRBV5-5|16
CASSWGHLLSTDTQYF
TGTGCCAGCAGCTGGGGACACCTCCTTAGCACAGATACGCAGTATTTT
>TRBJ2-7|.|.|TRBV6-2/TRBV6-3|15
CASSRLTGSTYEQYF
TGTGCCAGCAGTAGACTGACAGGTTCTACCTACGAGCAGTACTTC
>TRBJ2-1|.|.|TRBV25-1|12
CASSDSSNEQFF
TGTGCCAGCAGTGACTCTAGTAATGAGCAGTTCTTC
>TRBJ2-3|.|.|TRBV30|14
CAWSVGGAVYTQYF
TGTGCCTGGAGTGTTGGGGGGGCGGTATATACGCAGTATTTT
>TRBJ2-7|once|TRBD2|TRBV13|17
CASSSGALAGVSHEQYF
TGTGCCAGCAGCTCAGGGGCACTAGCGGGAGTATCCCACGAGCAGTACTTC
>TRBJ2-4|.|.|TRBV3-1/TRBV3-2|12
CASSQVKNIQYF
TGTGCCAGCAGCCAAGTTAAAAACATTCAGTACTTC
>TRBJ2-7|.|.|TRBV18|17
CASSQADFNIIGSEQYF
TGTGCCAGCTCACAGGCGGATTTTAATATTATAGGCAGCGAGCAGTACTTC
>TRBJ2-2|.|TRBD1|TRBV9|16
CASSSGTGANTGELFF
TGTGCCAGCAGCTCCGGGACAGGGGCGAACACCGGGGAGCTGTTTTTT
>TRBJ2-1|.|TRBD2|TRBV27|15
CASSSPSGAYNEQFF
TGTGCCAGCAGTTCCCCTAGCGGAGCCTACAATGAGCAGTTCTTC
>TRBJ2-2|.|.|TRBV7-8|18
CASSWRGGRPPNTGELFF
TGTGCCAGCAGCTGGAGGGGGGGGCGCCCCCCGAACACCGGGGAGCTGTTTTTT
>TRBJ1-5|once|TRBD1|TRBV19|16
CASTDRGRVSNQPQHF
TGTGCCAGTACCGACAGGGGTCGGGTTAGCAATCAGCCCCAGCATTTT
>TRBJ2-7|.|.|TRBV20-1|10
CSASFYEQYF
TGCAGTGCTAGCTTCTACGAGCAGTACTTC
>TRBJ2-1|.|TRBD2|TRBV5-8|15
CASSLGLAGYNEQFF
TGTGCCAGCAGCTTGGGACTAGCGGGTTACAATGAGCAGTTCTTC
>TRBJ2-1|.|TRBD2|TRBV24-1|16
CATSDPSGGGLNEQFF
TGTGCCACCAGTGACCCTTCCGGGGGGGGATTAAATGAGCAGTTCTTC
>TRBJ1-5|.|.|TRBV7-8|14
CASTDLNSNQPQHF
TGTGCCAGTACAGACCTTAATAGCAATCAGCCCCAGCATTTT
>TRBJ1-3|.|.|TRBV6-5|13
CASSQPWGNTIYF
TGTGCCAGCAGCCAACCTTGGGGAAACACCATATATTTT
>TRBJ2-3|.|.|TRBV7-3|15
CASSLNSLGTDTQYF
TGTGCCAGCAGCTTAAATAGCCTGGGCACAGATACGCAGTATTTT
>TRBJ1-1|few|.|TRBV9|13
CASSLRPNTEAFF
TGTGCCAGCAGCTTGAGACCGAACACTGAAGCTTTCTTT
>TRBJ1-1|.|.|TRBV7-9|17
CASSLGWDAHGGTEAFF
TGTGCCAGCAGCTTAGGGTGGGACGCACATGGGGGCACTGAAGCTTTCTTT
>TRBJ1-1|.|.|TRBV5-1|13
CASSPDMSTEAFF
TGCGCCAGCAGCCCGGACATGAGCACTGAAGCTTTCTTT
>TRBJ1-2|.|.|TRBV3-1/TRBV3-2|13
CASSHLRTYGYTF
TGTGCCAGCAGCCATTTAAGAACTTATGGCTACACCTTC
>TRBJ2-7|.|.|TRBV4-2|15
CASSQEGISIGEQYF
TGTGCCAGCAGCCAAGAGGGGATCAGTATCGGCGAGCAGTACTTC
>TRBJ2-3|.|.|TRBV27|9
CASTGTQYF
TGTGCCAGCACGGGGACGCAGTATTTT
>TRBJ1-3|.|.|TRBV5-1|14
CASQGGHSGNTIYF
TGCGCCAGCCAGGGCGGTCACTCTGGAAACACCATATATTTT
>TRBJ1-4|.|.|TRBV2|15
CASRGTLSTNEKLFF
TGTGCCAGCAGGGGGACATTGTCAACTAATGAAAAACTGTTTTTT
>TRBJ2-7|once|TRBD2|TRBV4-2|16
CASSQEGLASLYEQYF
TGTGCCAGCAGCCAAGAGGGACTAGCGAGTCTGTACGAGCAGTACTTC
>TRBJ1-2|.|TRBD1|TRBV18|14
CASSPDRGIYGYTF
TGTGCCAGCTCACCCGACAGGGGGATATATGGCTACACCTTC
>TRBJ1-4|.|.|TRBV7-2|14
CASSTQRGGEKLFF
TGTGCCAGCAGCACTCAAAGAGGAGGTGAAAAACTGTTTTTT
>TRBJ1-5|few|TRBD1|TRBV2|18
CASSEVGQGVMSNQPQHF
TGTGCCAGCAGTGAAGTAGGGCAGGGGGTTATGAGCAATCAGCCCCAGCATTTT